Listed here are 21 T cell receptor beta chains from one sample, sequenced in a study of CXCR3-negative and CXCR3-positive naive CD8 T cells. 5' RACE that incorporated UMI labels was used to prepare the TRB cDNA libraries. One entry per CDR3 protein, without DNA, is what TCRdb gives after re-calling the 5' RACE reads. This sample's clone table lists about 38,000 distinct CDR3 sequences. The sample taken for sequencing was memory CD8+ T cells from blood. The receptors here all came from a human donor in good health. Some clones in this sample may be carry-over from other donors' samples.

The J gene is TRBJ2-2, the V gene TRBV7-6; TCRdb picks TRBD2, but there is no DNA to check that call. The CDR3 has 14 amino acids. Germline loops: CDR1 SGHVS, CDR2 FNYEAQ. CDR3 loop: CASSKRGGPGELFF.

V and J are TRBV20-1 and TRBJ1-1; the D gene TCRdb calls, TRBD1, cannot be checked with no DNA. The CDR3 covers 13 residues. The V gene's germline CDR1 is DFQATT and CDR2 SNEGSKA (reference sequence). The CDR3 loop is CSARAGMHTEAFF.

J is TRBJ2-1 and V is TRBV7-3; the TCRdb call, TRBD2, lacks DNA for checking. There are 19 residues in the CDR3. In germline, CDR1 is SGHTA, CDR2 FQGTGA. The CDR3 sequence is CASSLRPRLAGGRYNEQFF.

The V gene is TRBV29-1, the J gene TRBJ1-4. The germline CDR1 and CDR2 sequences are SQVTM and ANQGSEA. This CDR3 region has 11 residues. The CDR3 loop is CSVEIGPGRFF.

The chain uses TRBV28 and TRBJ2-3; TCRdb's D call, TRBD2, is unchecked because there is no DNA. Per germline, CDR1 MDHEN and CDR2 SYDVKM. CDR3 length: 12 amino acids. Here the CDR3 reads CASTAGVDTQYF.

The chain recombines TRBV4-2 with TRBJ2-3; checking the TCRdb D call of TRBD2 is not possible without DNA. CDR3 size: 16 residues. Per germline, CDR1 LGHNA and CDR2 YNFKEQ. The CDR3 here is CASSASGGEPSDTQYF.

This rearrangement joins TRBV21-1 to TRBJ1-2. TRBV21-1 has pseudogene status. This CDR3 is built from 14 residues. The CDR3 spells CASSTGGLNYGYTF.

V usage is TRBV28 and J usage is TRBJ2-3; the D call of TRBD2 rests on TCRdb alone, since no DNA is present to check it. The CDR3 is made up of 17 amino acids. Per germline, CDR1 MDHEN and CDR2 SYDVKM. The CDR3: CASSPGLAGGPSDTQYF.

Frequency places this clonotype as medium-sized. The chain is built from TRBV6-1 and TRBJ2-7; no DNA is available, so the TRBD1 call from TCRdb remains unchecked. This CDR3 spans 13 amino acids. Germline V gives CDR1 MNHNS, CDR2 SASEGT. CDR3 residues: CATETDDPLEQYF.

The chain has TRBV6-5 and TRBJ2-7; no DNA is available, so the TRBD2 call from TCRdb remains unchecked. This CDR3 has 14 residues. Per the germline V gene, CDR1 is MNHEY and CDR2 is SVGAGI. This chain's CDR3 is CASRGASVAYEQYF.

The V call is TRBV10-3, the J call TRBJ1-2; TCRdb's D gene call, TRBD1, goes unchecked for lack of DNA. CDR3 length: 15 amino acids. In germline, CDR1 is ENHRY, CDR2 SYGVKD. CDR3 in amino acids: CAISAPPGAVGGYTF.

The chain joins TRBV28 to TRBJ2-1; TCRdb picks TRBD2, but there is no DNA to check that call. The V gene's germline CDR1 is MDHEN and CDR2 SYDVKM. The CDR3 contains 14 residues. The CDR3 is CASSLTGLALEQFF.

The chain is built from TRBV29-1 and TRBJ2-7; TCRdb proposes TRBD1, but this gene call is untestable without DNA. CDR3 length equals 13 residues. In germline, CDR1 is SQVTM, CDR2 ANQGSEA. Here the CDR3 reads CSHRDSSSYEQYF.

This chain joins TRBV29-1 and TRBJ1-1; TCRdb's D call, TRBD1, is unchecked because there is no DNA. The CDR3 length is 11 residues. Germline loops: CDR1 SQVTM, CDR2 ANQGSEA. This CDR3 is CSVWTGTEAFF.

The V and J genes are TRBV6-4 and TRBJ2-6; TCRdb returns TRBD1, unconfirmable since there is no DNA. CDR1 MRHNA and CDR2 SNTAGT come from the germline V gene. CDR3 length: 16 amino acids. CDR3 loop: CASSPDGPSGANVLTF.

V is TRBV15 and J is TRBJ2-7. CDR3 length: 13 amino acids. The germline V gene has CDR1 LNHNV and CDR2 YYDKDF (reference sequence). CDR3 loop: CATSLSVSYEQYF.

This chain joins TRBV5-5 and TRBJ2-1; TCRdb designates TRBD2, a call that cannot be tested without DNA. The CDR3 extends over 15 amino acids. Germline loops: CDR1 SGHKS, CDR2 YYEKEE (reference sequence). This CDR3 reads CASSLQGGSYNEQFF.

The chain links TRBV9 to TRBJ2-2; TCRdb selects TRBD2, and the lack of DNA leaves this call unchecked. CDR1 is SGDLS, CDR2 YYNGEE, per germline. The CDR3 spans 21 residues. The CDR3 loop is CASSAPARYGTSGAYTGELFF. The full variable domain, rest sourced from reference TRBV9 and TRBJ2-2, is DSGVTQTPKHLITATGQRVTLRCSPRSGDLSVYWYQQSLDQGLQFLIQYYNGEERAKGNILERFSAQQFPDLHSELNLSSLELGDSALYFCASSAPARYGTSGAYTGELFFGEGSRLTVL.

The chain employs TRBV20-1 and TRBJ2-7; the D call from TCRdb, TRBD1, cannot be confirmed without DNA. Germline loops: CDR1 DFQATT, CDR2 SNEGSKA (reference sequence). This CDR3 has 13 residues. The CDR3 sequence: CSARVTASYEQYF.

The rearrangement uses TRBV20-1 and TRBJ2-1. Germline CDR1 DFQATT, CDR2 SNEGSKA (reference sequence). The CDR3 is made up of 14 amino acids. The CDR3 protein is CSARDRLAGNEQFF.

This chain uses TRBV29-1 with TRBJ1-2. This CDR3 contains 14 residues. CDR1 and CDR2 from the germline V gene are SQVTM and ANQGSEA. CDR3: CSVAWFVDLYGYTF.